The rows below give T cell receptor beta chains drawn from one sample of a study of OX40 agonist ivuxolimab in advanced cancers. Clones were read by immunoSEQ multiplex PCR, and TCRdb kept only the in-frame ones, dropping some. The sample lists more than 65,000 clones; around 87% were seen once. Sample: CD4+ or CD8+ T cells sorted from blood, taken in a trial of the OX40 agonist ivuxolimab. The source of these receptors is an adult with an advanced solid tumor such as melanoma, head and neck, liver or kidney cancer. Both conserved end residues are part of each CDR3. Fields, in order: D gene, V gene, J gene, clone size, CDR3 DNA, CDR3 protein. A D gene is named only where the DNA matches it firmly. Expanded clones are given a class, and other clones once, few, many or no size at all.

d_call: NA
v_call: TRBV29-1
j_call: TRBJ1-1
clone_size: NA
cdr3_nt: TGCAGCGTTGGAAGGGGAACGGACACTGAAGCTTTCTTT
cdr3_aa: CSVGRGTDTEAFF

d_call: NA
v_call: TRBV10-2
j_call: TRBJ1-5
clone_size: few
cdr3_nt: TGCGCCAGCAGTGTTAACAGGGCCTACAATCAGCCCCAGCATTTT
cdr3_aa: CASSVNRAYNQPQHF

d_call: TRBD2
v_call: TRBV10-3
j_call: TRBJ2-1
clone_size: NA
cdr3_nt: TGTGCCATCAGCATGCCGGGACTAGCGGGAGCTGAGCAGTTCTTC
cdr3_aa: CAISMPGLAGAEQFF

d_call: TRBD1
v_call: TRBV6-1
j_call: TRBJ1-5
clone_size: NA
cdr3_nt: TGTGCCAGTCGGGACAGTGCGGGATCAGGTCCCCAGCATTTT
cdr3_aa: CASRDSAGSGPQHF

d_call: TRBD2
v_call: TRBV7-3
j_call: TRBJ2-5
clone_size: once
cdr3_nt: TGTGCCAGCAGCATAGCCCGTAGCGGGAGTGCCCAAGAGACCCAGTACTTC
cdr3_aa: CASSIARSGSAQETQYF

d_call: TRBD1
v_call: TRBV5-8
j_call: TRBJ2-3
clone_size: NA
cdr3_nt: TGTGCCAGCAGCTCGACAGGGGGCGCGGTCGCAGATACGCAGTATTTT
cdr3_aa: CASSSTGGAVADTQYF

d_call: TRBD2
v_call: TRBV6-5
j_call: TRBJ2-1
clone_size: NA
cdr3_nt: TGTGCCAGCAGTTACCGGGGGGTCTCCTACAATGAGCAGTTCTTC
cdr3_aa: CASSYRGVSYNEQFF

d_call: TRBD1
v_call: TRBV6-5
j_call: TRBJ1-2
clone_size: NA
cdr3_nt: TGTGCCAGCAGTCCTCCGGGACACAGGGGGTCTGGCTACACCTTC
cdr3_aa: CASSPPGHRGSGYTF

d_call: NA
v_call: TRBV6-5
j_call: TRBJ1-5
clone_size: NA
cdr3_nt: TGTGCCAGCAGAGGAGGGTCTAGTAGCAATCAGCCCCAGCATTTT
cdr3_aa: CASRGGSSSNQPQHF

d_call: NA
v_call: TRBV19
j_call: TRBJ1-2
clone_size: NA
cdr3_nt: TGTGCCAGTAGTATTAATTATGGCTACACCTTC
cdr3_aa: CASSINYGYTF

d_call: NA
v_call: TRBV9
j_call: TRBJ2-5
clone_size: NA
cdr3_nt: TGTGCCAGCAGCGTAGAGCCCGTGAGAGAGACCCAGTACTTC
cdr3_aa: CASSVEPVRETQYF

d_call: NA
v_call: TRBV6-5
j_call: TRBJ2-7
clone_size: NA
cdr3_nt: TGTGCCAGCAGTTACTCTAGGCAGGGTGGCTACGAGCAGTACTTC
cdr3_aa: CASSYSRQGGYEQYF

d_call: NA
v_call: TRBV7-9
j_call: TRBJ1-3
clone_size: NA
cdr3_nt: TGTGCCAGCAGCTACGGTTGGAGAACCTCTGGAAACACCATATATTTT
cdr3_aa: CASSYGWRTSGNTIYF

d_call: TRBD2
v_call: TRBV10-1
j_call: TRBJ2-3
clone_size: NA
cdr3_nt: TGCGCCAGCAGTGGGTCGACTAGCGGGAGGCGAGATACGCAGTATTTT
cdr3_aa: CASSGSTSGRRDTQYF

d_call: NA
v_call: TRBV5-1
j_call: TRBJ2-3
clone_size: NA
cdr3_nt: TGCGCCAGCAGGGGCCGAGCAGATACGCAGTATTTT
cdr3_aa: CASRGRADTQYF

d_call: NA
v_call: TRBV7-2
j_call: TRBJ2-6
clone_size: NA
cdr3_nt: TGTGCCAGCAGCTTCTCAGGGACTGGGGCCAACGTCCTGACTTTC
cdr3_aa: CASSFSGTGANVLTF

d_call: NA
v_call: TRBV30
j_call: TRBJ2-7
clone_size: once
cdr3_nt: TGTGCCTGGAGAGGCCTCCCTTACGAGCAGTACTTC
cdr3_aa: CAWRGLPYEQYF

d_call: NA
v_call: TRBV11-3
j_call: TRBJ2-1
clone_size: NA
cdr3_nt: TGTGCCAGCAGCTTGGCTAGCCGGCTCAATGAGCAGTTCTTC
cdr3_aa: CASSLASRLNEQFF

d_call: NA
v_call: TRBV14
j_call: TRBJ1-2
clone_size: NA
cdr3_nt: TGTGCCAGCAGCCAAGGGGTCAGGTTAAGTTATGGCTACACCTTC
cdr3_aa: CASSQGVRLSYGYTF

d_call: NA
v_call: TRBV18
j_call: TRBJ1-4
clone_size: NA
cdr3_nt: TGTGCCAGCTCACCACAGGGGGCAACTAATGAAAAACTGTTTTTT
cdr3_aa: CASSPQGATNEKLFF

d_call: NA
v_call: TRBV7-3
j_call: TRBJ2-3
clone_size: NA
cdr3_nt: TGTGCCAGCAGCTTCAGAGCGGGTGGCACAGATACGCAGTATTTT
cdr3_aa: CASSFRAGGTDTQYF

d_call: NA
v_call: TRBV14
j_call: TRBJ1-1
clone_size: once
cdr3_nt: TGTGCCAGCAGCCAAGATTGGAACACTGAAGCTTTCTTT
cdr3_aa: CASSQDWNTEAFF

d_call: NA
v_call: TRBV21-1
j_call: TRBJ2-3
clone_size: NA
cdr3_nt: TGTGCCAGCAGCAAAATTGGGTGGCCGGGACTAGCGGAGGCCACAGATACGCAGTATTTT
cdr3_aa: CASSKIGWPGLAEATDTQYF

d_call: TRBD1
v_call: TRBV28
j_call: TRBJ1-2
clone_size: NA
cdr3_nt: TGTGCCAGCAGTATCAGTCGGGACAGGACCAACGGTCACACCTTC
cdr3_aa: CASSISRDRTNGHTF

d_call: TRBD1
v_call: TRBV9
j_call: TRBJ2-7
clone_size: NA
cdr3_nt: TGTGCCAGCAGCGTAGGGGGACAGGGGGAGGTCGAGCAGTACTTC
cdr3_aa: CASSVGGQGEVEQYF

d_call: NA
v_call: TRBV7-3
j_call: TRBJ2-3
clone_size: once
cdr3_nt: TGTGCCAGCAGCTCGCAACCAGGCGTAGCAGATACGCAGTATTTT
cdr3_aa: CASSSQPGVADTQYF

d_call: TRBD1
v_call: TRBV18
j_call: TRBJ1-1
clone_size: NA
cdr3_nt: TGTGCCAGCTCACCCCCCGGGACAGGTGTTTACACTGAAGCTTTCTTT
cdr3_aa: CASSPPGTGVYTEAFF

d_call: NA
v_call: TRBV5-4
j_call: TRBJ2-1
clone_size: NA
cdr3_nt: TGTGCCAGCAGCCAGGGACTGAGCTCCTACAATGAGCAGTTCTTC
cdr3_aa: CASSQGLSSYNEQFF

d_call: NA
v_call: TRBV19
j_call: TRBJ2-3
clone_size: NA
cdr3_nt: TGTGCCAGTAGATCAGCCCCAGATACGCAGTATTTT
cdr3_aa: CASRSAPDTQYF

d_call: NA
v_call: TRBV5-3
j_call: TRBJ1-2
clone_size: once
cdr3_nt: TGTGCCATGGTGAGAAAGACCTATGGCTACACCTTC
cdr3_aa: CAMVRKTYGYTF

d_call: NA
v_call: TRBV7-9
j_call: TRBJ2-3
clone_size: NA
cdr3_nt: TGTGCCAGCAGCCAAAGGGGGGGCCGAACTAGCACAGATACGCAGTATTTT
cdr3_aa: CASSQRGGRTSTDTQYF

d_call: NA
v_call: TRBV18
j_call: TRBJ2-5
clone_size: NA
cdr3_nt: TGTGCCAGCTCACCGGCTTTTCCTGGGGAGACCCAGTACTTC
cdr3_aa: CASSPAFPGETQYF

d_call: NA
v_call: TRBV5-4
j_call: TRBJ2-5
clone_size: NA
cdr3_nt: TGTGCCACCACACGGGGCAAAGAGACCCAGTACTTC
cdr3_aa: CATTRGKETQYF

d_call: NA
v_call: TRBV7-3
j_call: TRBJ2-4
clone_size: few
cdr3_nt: TGTGCCAGCAGCTTCTCGAGAGGGGGTCGGGACAAAAACATTCAGTACTTC
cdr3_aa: CASSFSRGGRDKNIQYF

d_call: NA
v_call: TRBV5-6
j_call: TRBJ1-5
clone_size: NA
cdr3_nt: TGTGCCAGCAGCAAGTTCGGGGGTCAGCCCCAGCATTTT
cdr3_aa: CASSKFGGQPQHF

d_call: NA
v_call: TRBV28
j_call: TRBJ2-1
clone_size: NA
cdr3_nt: TGTGCCACCCTGGGGGCTCCGGATGAGCAGTTCTTC
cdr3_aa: CATLGAPDEQFF

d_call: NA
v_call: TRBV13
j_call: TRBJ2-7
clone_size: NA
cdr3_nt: TGTGCCAGCAGCCCGCGCTCCCAGGGCTACGAGCAGTACTTC
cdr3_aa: CASSPRSQGYEQYF

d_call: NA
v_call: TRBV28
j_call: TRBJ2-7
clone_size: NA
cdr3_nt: TGTGCCAGCATGTCCGGAAGACCCTACGAGCAGTACTTC
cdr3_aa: CASMSGRPYEQYF

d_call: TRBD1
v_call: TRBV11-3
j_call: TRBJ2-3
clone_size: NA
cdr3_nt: TGTGCCAGCAGCCGGGACAGGGGGACAGATACGCAGTATTTT
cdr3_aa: CASSRDRGTDTQYF

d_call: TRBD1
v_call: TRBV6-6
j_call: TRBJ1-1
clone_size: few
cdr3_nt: TGTGCCAGCAGAAAGGGACAGGGGACGAATGAAGCTTTCTTT
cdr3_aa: CASRKGQGTNEAFF

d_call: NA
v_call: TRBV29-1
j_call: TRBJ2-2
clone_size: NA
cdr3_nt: TGCAGCGTTGAAGTCCATCTAGGGGCCGGGGAGCTGTTTTTT
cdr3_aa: CSVEVHLGAGELFF

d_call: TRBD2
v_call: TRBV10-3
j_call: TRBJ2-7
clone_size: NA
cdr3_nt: TGTGCCATCAGTGAGTCACTAGCGGGATCCTACGAGCAGTACTTC
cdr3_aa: CAISESLAGSYEQYF